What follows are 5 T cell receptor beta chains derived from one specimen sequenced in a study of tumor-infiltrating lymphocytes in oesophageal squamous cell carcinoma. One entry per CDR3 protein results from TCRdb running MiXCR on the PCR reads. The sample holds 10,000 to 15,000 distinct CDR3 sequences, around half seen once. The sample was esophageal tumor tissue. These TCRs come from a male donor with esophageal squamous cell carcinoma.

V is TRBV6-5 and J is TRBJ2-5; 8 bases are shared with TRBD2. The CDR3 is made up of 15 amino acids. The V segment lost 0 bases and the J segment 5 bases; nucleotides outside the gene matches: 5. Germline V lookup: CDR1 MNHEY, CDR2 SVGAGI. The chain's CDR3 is CASSYSPGGFETQYF. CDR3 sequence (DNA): TGTGCCAGCAGTTACTCCCCGGGAGGGTTCGAGACCCAGTACTTC.

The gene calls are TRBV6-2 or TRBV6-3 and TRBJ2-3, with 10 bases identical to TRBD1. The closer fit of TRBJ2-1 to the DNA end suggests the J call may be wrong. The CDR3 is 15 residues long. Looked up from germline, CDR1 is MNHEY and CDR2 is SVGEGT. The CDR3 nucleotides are TGTGCCAGCAGTTACTCGACAGGGGGCATCGATGAGCAGTTCTTC. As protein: CASSYSTGGIDEQFF.

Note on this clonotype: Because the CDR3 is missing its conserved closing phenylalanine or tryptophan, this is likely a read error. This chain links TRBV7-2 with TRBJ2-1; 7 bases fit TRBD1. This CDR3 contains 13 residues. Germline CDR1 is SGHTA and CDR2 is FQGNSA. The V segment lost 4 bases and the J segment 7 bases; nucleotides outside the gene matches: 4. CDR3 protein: CASSWGQTNEQFV. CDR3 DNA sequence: TGTGCCAGCAGCTGGGGACAGACAAATGAGCAGTTCGTC.

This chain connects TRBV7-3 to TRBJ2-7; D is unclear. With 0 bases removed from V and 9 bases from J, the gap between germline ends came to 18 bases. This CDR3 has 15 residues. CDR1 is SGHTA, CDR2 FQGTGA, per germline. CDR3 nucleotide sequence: TGTGCCAGCAGCTTAACAGGAGACTCCTACAATGTGCAGTACTTC. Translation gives CASSLTGDSYNVQYF.

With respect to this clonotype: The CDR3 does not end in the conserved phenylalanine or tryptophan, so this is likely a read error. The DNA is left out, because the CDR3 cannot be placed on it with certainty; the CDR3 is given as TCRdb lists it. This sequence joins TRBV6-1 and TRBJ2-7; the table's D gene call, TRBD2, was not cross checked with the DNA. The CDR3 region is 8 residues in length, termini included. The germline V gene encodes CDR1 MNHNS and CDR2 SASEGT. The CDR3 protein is CASTLLAG.